This TCR beta chain originates from a study of blood T cell repertoires in COVID-19. Study context: Specimens from acute and convalescent COVID-19 originated in the United States, Italy and Spain.

With V trimmed by 4 bases and J by 4 bases, 6 bases remained unmatched. The CDR3 extends over 16 amino acids. Germline CDR1 is SGHAT and CDR2 is FQNNGV. Authors' processing steps: Amplification from reference gene primers served as the basis for estimated nucleated cell counts. Clones were sequenced by immunoSEQ multiplex PCR, and TCRdb holds only the in-frame ones, with some missing. Clonal size and the V and J genes are those of that table, whereas D and trimming came from the DNA. The table shows nearly 95,000 clones, with around four fifths occurring only once. The source is a human donor in a cohort sampled during active COVID-19. Sequencing input: peripheral blood. The chain recombines TRBV11-2 with TRBJ2-3; 12 bases align to TRBD1. The CDR3, as DNA: TGTGCCAGCAGCTCTGAGCGGGACAGGGGGCCAGATACGCAGTATTTT. Translation gives CASSSERDRGPDTQYF.